The clone carrying this T cell receptor beta chain was observed many times. This entry is derived from a study of human T cells and chemical hapten exposure. Whole blood that had not been fractionated was the source of extracted total RNA. Trimming took 4 bases from V and 1 from J, leaving 8 bases between them. CDR1 and CDR2 from the germline V gene are SGHNT and YYREEE (reference sequence). There are 13 residues in the CDR3. One entry per CDR3 protein, called by TCRdb with MiXCR from the 5' RACE reads. This table holds about 80,000 distinct CDR3 sequences, roughly 8.4% found once. The chain carries TRBV5-4 and TRBJ1-1; the D gene is possibly TRBD1 (6 bases). This receptor was taken from a male donor in good health. CDR3 DNA sequence: TGTGCCAGCAGCAGGGACACGAACACTGAAGCTTTCTTT. Translating gives CASSRDTNTEAFF.